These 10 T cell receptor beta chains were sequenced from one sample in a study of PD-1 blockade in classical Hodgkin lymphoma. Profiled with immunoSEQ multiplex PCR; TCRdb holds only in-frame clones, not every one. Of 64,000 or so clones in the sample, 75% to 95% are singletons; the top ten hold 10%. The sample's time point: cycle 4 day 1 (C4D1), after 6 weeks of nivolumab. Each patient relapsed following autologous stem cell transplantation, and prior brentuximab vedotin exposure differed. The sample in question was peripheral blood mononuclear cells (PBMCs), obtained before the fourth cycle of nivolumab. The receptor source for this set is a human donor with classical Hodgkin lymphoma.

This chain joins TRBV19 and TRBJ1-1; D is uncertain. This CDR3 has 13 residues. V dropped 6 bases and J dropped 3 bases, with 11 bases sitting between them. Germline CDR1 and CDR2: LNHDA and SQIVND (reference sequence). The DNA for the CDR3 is TGTGCCAGTAGCTCCCGATACCACACTGAAGCTTTCTTT. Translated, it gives CASSSRYHTEAFF.

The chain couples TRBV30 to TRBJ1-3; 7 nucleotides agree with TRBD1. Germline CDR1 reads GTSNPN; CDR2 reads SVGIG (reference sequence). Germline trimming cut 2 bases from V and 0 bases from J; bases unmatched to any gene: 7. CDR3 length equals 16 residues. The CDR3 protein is CAWSLGQYPSGNTIYF. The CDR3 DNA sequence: TGTGCCTGGAGTCTGGGACAGTACCCCTCTGGAAACACCATATATTTT. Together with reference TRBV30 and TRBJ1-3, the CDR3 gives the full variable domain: SQTIHQWPATLVQPVGSPLSLECTVEGTSNPNLYWYRQAAGRGLQLLFYSVGIGQISSEVPQNLSASRPQDRQFILSSKKLLLSDSGFYLCAWSLGQYPSGNTIYFGEGSWLTVV.

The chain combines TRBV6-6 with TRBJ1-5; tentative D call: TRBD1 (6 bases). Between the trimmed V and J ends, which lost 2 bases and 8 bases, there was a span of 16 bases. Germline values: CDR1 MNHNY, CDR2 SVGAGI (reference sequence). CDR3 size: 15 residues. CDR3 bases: TGTGCCAGCAGTTACCGCCGGGACACGGGGAAGCCCCAGCATTTT. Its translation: CASSYRRDTGKPQHF.

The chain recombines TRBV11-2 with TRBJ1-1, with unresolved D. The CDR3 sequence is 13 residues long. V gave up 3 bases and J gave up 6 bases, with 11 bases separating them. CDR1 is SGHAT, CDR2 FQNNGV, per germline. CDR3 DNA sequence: TGTGCCAGCAGCTTTAGTCCTGAGTCTGAAGCTTTCTTT. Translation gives CASSFSPESEAFF.

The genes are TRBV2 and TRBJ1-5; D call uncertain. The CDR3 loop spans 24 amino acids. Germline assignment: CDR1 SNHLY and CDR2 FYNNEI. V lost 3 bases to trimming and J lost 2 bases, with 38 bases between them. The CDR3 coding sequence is TGTGCCAGCAGTGAGTTTGCACCGTCGAACAGTCCGGGTAACCGCTTGTCTGGCAATCAGCCCCAGCATTTT. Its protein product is CASSEFAPSNSPGNRLSGNQPQHF.

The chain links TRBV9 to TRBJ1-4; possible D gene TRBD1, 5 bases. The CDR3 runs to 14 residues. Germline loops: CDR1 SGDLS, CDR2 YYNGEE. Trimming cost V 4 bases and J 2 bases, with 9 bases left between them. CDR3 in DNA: TGTGCCAGCAGCCAGGGACGGACTAATGAAAAACTGTTTTTT. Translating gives CASSQGRTNEKLFF.

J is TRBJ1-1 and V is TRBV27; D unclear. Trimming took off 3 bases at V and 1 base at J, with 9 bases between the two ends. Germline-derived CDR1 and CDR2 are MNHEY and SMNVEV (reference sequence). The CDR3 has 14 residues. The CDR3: CASSFLSPNTEAFF. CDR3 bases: TGTGCCAGCAGTTTCCTCTCTCCGAACACTGAAGCTTTCTTT.

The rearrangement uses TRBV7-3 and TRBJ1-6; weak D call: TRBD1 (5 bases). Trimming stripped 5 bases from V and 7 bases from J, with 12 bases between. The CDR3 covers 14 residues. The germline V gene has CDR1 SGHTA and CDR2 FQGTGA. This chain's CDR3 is CASSQLGANSPLHF. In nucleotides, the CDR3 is TGTGCCAGCAGCCAACTCGGGGCAAATTCACCCCTCCACTTT.

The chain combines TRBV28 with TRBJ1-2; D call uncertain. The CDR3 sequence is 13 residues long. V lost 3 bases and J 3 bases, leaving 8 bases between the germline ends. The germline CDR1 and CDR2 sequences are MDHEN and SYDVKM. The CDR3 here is CASSFGSYYGYTF. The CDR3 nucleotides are TGTGCCAGCAGTTTCGGCAGTTACTATGGCTACACCTTC.

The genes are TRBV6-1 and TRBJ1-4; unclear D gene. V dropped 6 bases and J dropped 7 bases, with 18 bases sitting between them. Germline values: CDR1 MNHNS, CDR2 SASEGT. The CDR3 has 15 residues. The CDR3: CASRDRPGVIEKLFF. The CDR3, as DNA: TGTGCCAGCAGGGACCGCCCGGGAGTAATTGAAAAACTGTTTTTT.